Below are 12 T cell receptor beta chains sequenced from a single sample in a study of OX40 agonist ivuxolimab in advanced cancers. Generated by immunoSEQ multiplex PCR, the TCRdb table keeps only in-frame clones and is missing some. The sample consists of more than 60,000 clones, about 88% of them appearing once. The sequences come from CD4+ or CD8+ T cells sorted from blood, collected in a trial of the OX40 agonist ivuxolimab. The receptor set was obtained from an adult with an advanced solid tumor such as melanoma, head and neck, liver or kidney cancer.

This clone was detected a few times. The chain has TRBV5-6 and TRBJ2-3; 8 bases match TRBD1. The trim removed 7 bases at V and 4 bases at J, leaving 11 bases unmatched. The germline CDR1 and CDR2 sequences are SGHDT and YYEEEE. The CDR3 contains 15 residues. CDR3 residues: CASSTVGQGSDTQYF. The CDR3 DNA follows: TGTGCCAGCTCCACTGTCGGACAGGGTTCAGATACGCAGTATTTT.

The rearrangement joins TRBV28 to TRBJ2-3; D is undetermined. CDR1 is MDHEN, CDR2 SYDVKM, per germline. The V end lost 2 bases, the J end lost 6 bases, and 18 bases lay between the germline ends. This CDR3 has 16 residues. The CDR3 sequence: CASSLNPGLSGDTQYF. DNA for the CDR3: TGTGCCAGCAGTTTAAACCCCGGGTTATCTGGCGATACGCAGTATTTT. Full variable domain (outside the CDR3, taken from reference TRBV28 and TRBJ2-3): DVKVTQSSRYLVKRTGEKVFLECVQDMDHENMFWYRQDPGLGLRLIYFSYDVKMKEKGDIPEGYSVSREKKERFSLILESASTNQTSMYLCASSLNPGLSGDTQYFGPGTRLTVL.

The CDR3 DNA sequence: TGTGCCAGCTCACCGAGGACTAGCGGGGCTAGCACAGATACGCAGTATTTT. Translating it yields CASSPRTSGASTDTQYF. V and J are TRBV18 and TRBJ2-3; 12 bases align to TRBD2. Germline CDR1 is KGHSH and CDR2 is LQKENI. CDR3 length: 17 residues. V shed 3 bases and J 0 bases; nucleotides not matched to a gene: 4.

CDR3 residues: CASSPGGGNTEAFF. DNA of the CDR3: TGTGCCAGCAGCCCCGGAGGGGGGAACACTGAAGCTTTCTTT. The chain employs TRBV28 and TRBJ1-1; possible D gene TRBD1, 6 bases. V lost 6 bases to trimming and J lost 1 base, with 12 bases between them. The CDR3 sequence is 14 residues long. Germline V gene lookup returns CDR1 MDHEN and CDR2 SYDVKM. Together with reference TRBV28 and TRBJ1-1, the CDR3 gives the full variable domain: DVKVTQSSRYLVKRTGEKVFLECVQDMDHENMFWYRQDPGLGLRLIYFSYDVKMKEKGDIPEGYSVSREKKERFSLILESASTNQTSMYLCASSPGGGNTEAFFGQGTRLTVV.

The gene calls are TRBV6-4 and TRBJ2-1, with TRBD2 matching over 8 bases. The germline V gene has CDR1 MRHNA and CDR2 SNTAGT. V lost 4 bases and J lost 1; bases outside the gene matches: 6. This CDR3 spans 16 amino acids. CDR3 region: CASSALRGGSYNEQFF. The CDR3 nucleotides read TGTGCCAGCAGTGCCCTCCGGGGGGGATCCTACAATGAGCAGTTCTTC.

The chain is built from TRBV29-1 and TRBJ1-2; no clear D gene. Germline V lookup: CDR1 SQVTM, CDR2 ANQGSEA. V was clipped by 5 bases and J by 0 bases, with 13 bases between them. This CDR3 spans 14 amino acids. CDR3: CSVPSKGANYGYTF. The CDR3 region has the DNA TGCAGCGTTCCAAGCAAGGGAGCTAACTATGGCTACACCTTC.

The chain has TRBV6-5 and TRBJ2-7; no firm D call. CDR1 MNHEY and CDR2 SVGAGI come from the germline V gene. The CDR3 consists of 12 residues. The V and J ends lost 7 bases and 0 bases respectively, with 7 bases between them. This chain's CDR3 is CASTDDSYEQYF. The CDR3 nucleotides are TGTGCCAGCACCGACGACTCCTACGAGCAGTACTTC.

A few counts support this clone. CDR3 sequence (DNA): TGTGCCAGCTCACTTCCGGGACTTGGCTACGAGCAGTACTTC. Translating gives CASSLPGLGYEQYF. The rearrangement joins TRBV18 to TRBJ2-7, with a tentative D call TRBD2 (6 bases). This CDR3 comprises 14 residues. Per the germline V gene, CDR1 is KGHSH and CDR2 is LQKENI. V was clipped by 4 bases and J by 3 bases, with 13 bases between them.

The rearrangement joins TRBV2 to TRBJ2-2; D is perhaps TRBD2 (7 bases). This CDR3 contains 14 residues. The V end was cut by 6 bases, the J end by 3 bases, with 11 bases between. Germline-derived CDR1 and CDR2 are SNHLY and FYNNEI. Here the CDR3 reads CASRGGTYTGELFF. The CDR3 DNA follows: TGTGCCAGCAGGGGGGGGACATACACCGGGGAGCTGTTTTTT.

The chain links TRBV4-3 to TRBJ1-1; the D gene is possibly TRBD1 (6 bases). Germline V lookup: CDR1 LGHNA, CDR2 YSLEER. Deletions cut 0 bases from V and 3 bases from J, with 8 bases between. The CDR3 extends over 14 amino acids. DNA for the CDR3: TGCGCCAGCAGCCAAGAAGGGGGTTACACTGAAGCTTTCTTT. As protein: CASSQEGGYTEAFF.

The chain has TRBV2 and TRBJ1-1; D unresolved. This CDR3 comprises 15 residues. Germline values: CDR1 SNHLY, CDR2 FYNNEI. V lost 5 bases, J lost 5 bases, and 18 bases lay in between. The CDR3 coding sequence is TGTGCCAGCAGTACCGGGGAGGGATATCGGACTGAAGCTTTCTTT. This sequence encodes CASSTGEGYRTEAFF.

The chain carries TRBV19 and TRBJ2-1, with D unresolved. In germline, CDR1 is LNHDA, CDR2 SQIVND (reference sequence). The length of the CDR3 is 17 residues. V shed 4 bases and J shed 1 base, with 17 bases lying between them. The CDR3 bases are TGTGCCAGTAGTACCTCGACAAAGGCCCTATCCTACAATGAGCAGTTCTTC. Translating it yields CASSTSTKALSYNEQFF.